A single sample gave rise to the 9 T cell receptor beta chains below, sequenced in a study of blood T cell repertoires in COVID-19. Produced via immunoSEQ multiplex PCR; TCRdb's table is partial and in-frame only. The sample carries some 180,000 clones, 75% to 90% recorded once. The sample comprised peripheral blood. Every receptor here comes from a middle-aged woman with COVID-19, enrolled during active disease.

V gene TRBV7-2 combines with J gene TRBJ1-2; 8 nucleotides align to TRBD1. Germline assignment: CDR1 SGHTA and CDR2 FQGNSA. V was clipped by 0 bases and J by 7 bases; unmatched bases: 4. The CDR3 contains 14 residues. The CDR3: CASSLASGGRGYTF. The CDR3 DNA is TGTGCCAGCAGCTTAGCCTCAGGGGGCCGTGGCTACACCTTC.

This chain uses TRBV25-1 with TRBJ2-3; D is ambiguous. The V end was cut by 5 bases, the J end by 4 bases, with 13 bases between. CDR1 MGHDK and CDR2 SYGVNS come from the germline V gene. The CDR3 consists of 14 residues. The CDR3 DNA reads as TGTGCCAGCAGTTCGACGGCGGCCCCAGATACGCAGTATTTT. Its translation: CASSSTAAPDTQYF.

This clone has more than one count but fewer than ten. The CDR3 DNA is TGCGCCAGCAGGGAAATGGGTGGCGGCACTGAAGCTTTCTTT. Protein: CASREMGGGTEAFF. The chain employs TRBV5-1 and TRBJ1-1, with D uncertain. Deletions cut 5 bases from V and 4 bases from J, with 15 bases between. The CDR3 length is 14 residues. The germline V gene encodes CDR1 SGHRS and CDR2 YFSETQ.

The chain combines TRBV9 with TRBJ1-1; D is ambiguous. Germline CDR1 SGDLS, CDR2 YYNGEE. The ends were cut back, 4 bases at V and 0 bases at J, with 7 bases in the middle. CDR3 length equals 13 residues. CDR3 nucleotides: TGTGCCAGCAGCCCCGGGTTGAACACTGAAGCTTTCTTT. It translates to CASSPGLNTEAFF. The full variable domain, rest sourced from reference TRBV9 and TRBJ1-1, is DSGVTQTPKHLITATGQRVTLRCSPRSGDLSVYWYQQSLDQGLQFLIQYYNGEERAKGNILERFSAQQFPDLHSELNLSSLELGDSALYFCASSPGLNTEAFFGQGTRLTVV.

CDR3 sequence reads: CATRGAADTQYF. The CDR3 nucleotides are TGTGCCACCAGGGGAGCGGCAGATACGCAGTATTTT. The genes are TRBV24-1 and TRBJ2-3; perhaps TRBD2 as D (5 bases). The V gene lost 7 bases and the J gene lost 4 bases, with 8 bases spanning the gap. The CDR3 consists of 12 residues. Germline CDR1 is KGHDR and CDR2 is SFDVKD.

The chain has TRBV10-2 and TRBJ1-2, with D possibly matching TRBD1 (5 bases). CDR3 length equals 14 residues. Trimming left V 3 bases short and J 9 bases short, with 17 bases between. Germline V gene lookup returns CDR1 WSHSY and CDR2 SAAADI. CDR3 sequence: CASSDGTPGHRYTF. The CDR3, as DNA: TGCGCCAGCAGTGACGGGACTCCGGGCCATCGCTACACCTTC.

V usage is TRBV7-3 and J usage is TRBJ1-3, with 11 bases that match TRBD1. The CDR3 has 15 amino acids. V dropped 5 bases and J dropped 3; count of bases not matched to a gene: 3. The germline gives CDR1 SGHTA, CDR2 FQGTGA. The CDR3 here is CASSPDRGLGNTIYF. The CDR3 DNA reads as TGTGCCAGCAGCCCGGACAGGGGGCTTGGAAACACCATATATTTT. The full variable domain, with the rest looked up from reference TRBV7-3 and TRBJ1-3, is GAGVSQTPSNKVTEKGKYVELRCDPISGHTALYWYRQSLGQGPEFLIYFQGTGAADDSGLPNDRFFAVRPEGSVSTLKIQRTERGDSAVYLCASSPDRGLGNTIYFGEGSWLTVV.

This chain uses TRBV7-9 with TRBJ1-2; 8 positions agree with TRBD1. The germline CDR1 and CDR2 sequences are SEHNR and FQNEAQ (reference sequence). Germline trimming cut 5 bases from V and 8 bases from J; bases unmatched to any gene: 10. The CDR3 has 14 amino acids. The CDR3 coding sequence is TGTGCCAGCAGCCCGCCGGACAGGGTAGGAGGCTACACCTTC. This translates into CASSPPDRVGGYTF.

The V call is TRBV3-1 (or the pseudogene TRBV3-2), the J call TRBJ2-2, with 9 bases matching TRBD2. V dropped 4 bases and J dropped 4; count of bases not matched to a gene: 7. This CDR3 comprises 16 residues. The germline V gene has CDR1 LGHDT and CDR2 YNNKEL (reference sequence). CDR3: CASSRRSGRTTGELFF. The CDR3 DNA reads TGTGCCAGCAGCCGGCGCAGCGGGAGGACCACCGGGGAGCTGTTTTTT.